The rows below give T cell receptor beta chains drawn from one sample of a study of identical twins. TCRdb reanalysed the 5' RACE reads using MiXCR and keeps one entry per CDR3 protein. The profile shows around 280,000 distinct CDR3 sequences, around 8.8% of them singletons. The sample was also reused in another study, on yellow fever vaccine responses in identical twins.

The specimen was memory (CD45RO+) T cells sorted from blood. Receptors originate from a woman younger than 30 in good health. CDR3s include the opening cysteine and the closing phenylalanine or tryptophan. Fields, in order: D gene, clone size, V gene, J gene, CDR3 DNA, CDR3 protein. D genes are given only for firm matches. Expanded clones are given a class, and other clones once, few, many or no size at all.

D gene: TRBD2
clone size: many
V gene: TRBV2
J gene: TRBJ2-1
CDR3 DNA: TGTGCCAGCAGACCGGGACTAGCGGGAGTAAATGAGCAGTTCTTC
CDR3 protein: CASRPGLAGVNEQFF

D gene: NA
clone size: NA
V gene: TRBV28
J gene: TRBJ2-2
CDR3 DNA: TGTGCCAGCAGTTTCACCCTTGGGAGCACCGGGGAGCTGTTTTTT
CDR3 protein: CASSFTLGSTGELFF

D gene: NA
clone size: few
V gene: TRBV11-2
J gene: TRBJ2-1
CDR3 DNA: TGTGCCAGCAGCTTAGCTAGATTTAGCTACAATGAGCAGTTCTTC
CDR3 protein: CASSLARFSYNEQFF

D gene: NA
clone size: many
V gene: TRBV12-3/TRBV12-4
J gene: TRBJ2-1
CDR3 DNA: TGTGCCAGCAGTTCTAGATTCAATGAGCAGTTCTTC
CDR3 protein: CASSSRFNEQFF

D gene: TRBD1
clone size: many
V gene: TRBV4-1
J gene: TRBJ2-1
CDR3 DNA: TGCGCCAGCAGCCAAGATTGGACAGGGGCCTACAATGAGCAGTTCTTC
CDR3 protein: CASSQDWTGAYNEQFF

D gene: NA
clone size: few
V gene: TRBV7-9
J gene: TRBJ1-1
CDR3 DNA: TGTGCCAGCAGCTTAGTTTCAGGCGCTGAAGCTTTCTTT
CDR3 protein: CASSLVSGAEAFF

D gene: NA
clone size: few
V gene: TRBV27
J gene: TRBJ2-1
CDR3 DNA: TGTGCCAGCAGTTTAGAGACAGCCGGATATGAGCAGTTCTTC
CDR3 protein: CASSLETAGYEQFF

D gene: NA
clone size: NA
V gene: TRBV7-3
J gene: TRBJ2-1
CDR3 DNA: TGTGCCAGCAGCCCCGGGCGACTAGTATATGAGCAGTTCTTC
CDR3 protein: CASSPGRLVYEQFF

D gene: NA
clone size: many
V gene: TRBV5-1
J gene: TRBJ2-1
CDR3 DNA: TGCGCCAGCAGCTTGGCTCCTAGAGGAGGCAATGAGCAGTTCTTC
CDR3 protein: CASSLAPRGGNEQFF

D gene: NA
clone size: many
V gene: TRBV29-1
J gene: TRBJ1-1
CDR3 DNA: TGCAGCGTTGAAGAGCGGCGTGAGTCTGAAGCTTTCTTT
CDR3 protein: CSVEERRESEAFF

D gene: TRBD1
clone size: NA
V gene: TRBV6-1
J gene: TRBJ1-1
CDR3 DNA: TGTGCCAGCAGTGAAGGGGGACAGGGAATAGAAGCTTTCTTT
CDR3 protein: CASSEGGQGIEAFF

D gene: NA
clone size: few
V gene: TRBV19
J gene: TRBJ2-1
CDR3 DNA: TGTGCCAGTAGAGCGAGCGGCTCCTACAATGAGCAGTTCTTC
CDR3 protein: CASRASGSYNEQFF

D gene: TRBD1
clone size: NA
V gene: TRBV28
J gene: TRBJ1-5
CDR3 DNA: TGTGCCAGCACCTTGAGGGGACAGGGGGCCCTTAGCAATCAGCCCCAGCATTTT
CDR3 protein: CASTLRGQGALSNQPQHF

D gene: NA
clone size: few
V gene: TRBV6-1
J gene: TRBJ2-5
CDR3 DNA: TGTGCCAGCAGTGAACCCGATAACAGGGAGACCCAGTACTTC
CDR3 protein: CASSEPDNRETQYF

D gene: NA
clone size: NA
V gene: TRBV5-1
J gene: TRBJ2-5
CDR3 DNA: TGCGCCAGCAGCTTGGGGGACATAGGGACAGAGACCCAGTACTTC
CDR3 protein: CASSLGDIGTETQYF

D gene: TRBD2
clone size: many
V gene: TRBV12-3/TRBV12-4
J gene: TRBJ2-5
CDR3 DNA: TGTGCCAGCAGCATCACTAGCGGGAGCTTACAGACCCAGTACTTC
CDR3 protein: CASSITSGSLQTQYF

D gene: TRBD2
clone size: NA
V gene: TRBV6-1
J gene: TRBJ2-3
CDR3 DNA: TGTGCCAGCAAACTAGCGGGGGTCCTCAACACAGATACGCAGTATTTT
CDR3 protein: CASKLAGVLNTDTQYF

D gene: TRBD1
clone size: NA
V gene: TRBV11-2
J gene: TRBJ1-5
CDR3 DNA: TGTGCCAGCAGCCGACGGACAGGGGCAAGGGATAGCAATCAGCCCCAGCATTTT
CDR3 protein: CASSRRTGARDSNQPQHF

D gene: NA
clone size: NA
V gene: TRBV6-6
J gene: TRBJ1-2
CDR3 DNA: TGTGCCGCCAGTGGGGGTGAAGGCTATGGCTACACCTTC
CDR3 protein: CAASGGEGYGYTF

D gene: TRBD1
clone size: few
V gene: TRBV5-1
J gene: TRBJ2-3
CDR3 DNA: TGCGCCAGCAGCCGAGGGGGCGGCACAGATACGCAGTATTTT
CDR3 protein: CASSRGGGTDTQYF

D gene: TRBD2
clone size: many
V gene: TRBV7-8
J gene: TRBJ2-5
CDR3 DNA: TGTGCCAGCCCTAGCGGGGAGACCCAGTACTTC
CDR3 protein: CASPSGETQYF

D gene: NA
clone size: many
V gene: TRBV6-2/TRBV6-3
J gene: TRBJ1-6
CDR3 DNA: TGTGCCAGCAGTTACGACAGGTACCTTTCACCCCTCCACTTT
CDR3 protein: CASSYDRYLSPLHF

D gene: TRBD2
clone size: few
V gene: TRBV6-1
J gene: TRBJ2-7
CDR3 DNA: TGTGCCAGCAGTCCGAGTTTGGGAGGGTCCTACGAGCAGTACTTC
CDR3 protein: CASSPSLGGSYEQYF

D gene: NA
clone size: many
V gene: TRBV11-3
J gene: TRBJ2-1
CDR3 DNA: TGTGCCAGCAGCCCACGCCCCGGGATTCTCAATGAGCAGTTCTTC
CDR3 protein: CASSPRPGILNEQFF

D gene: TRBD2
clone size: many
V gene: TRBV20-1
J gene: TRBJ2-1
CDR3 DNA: TGCAGTGCTGGACTACTAGCGGGAGGGAGTAATGAGCAGTTCTTC
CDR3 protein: CSAGLLAGGSNEQFF

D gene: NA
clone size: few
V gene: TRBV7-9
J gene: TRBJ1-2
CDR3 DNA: TGTGCCAGCAGCTTAGGTGCATCACCCGTCTATGGCTACACCTTC
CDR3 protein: CASSLGASPVYGYTF

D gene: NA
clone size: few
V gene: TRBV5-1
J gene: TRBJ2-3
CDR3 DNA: TGCGCCAGCAGCCCCGAGGGCCCCGCAGATACGCAGTATTTT
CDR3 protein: CASSPEGPADTQYF

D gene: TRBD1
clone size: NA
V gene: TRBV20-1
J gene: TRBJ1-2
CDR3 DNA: TGCAGTGCTAGACTCCCCCCCCACAGGGGTGAGGGCTACACCTTC
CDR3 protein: CSARLPPHRGEGYTF

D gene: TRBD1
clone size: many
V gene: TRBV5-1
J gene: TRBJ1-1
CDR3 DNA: TGCGCCAGCAGCTTGGCCGGCAGGGGGCATCCTGAAGCTTTCTTT
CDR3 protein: CASSLAGRGHPEAFF

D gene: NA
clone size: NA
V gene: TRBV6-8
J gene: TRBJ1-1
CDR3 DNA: TGTGCCAGCAGTTACGGTCAGGGAAGGGATGTGGCGAGTATGAACACTGAAGCTTTCTTT
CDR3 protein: CASSYGQGRDVASMNTEAFF

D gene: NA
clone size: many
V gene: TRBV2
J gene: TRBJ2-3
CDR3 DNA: TGTGCCAGCAGTTTCGCCCGCAGGTCCCGCACAGATACGCAGTATTTT
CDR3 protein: CASSFARRSRTDTQYF

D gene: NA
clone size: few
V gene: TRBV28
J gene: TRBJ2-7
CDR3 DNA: TGTGCCAGCAGTTTAGCCCGACCCTACTTCGACGAGCAGTACTTC
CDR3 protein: CASSLARPYFDEQYF

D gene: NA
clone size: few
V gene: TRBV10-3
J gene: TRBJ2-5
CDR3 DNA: TGTGCCATCAGTGACGGAGGAGGGTTTGGGACCCAGTACTTC
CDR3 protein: CAISDGGGFGTQYF

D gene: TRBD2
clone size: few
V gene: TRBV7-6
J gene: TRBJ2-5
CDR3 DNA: TGTGCCAGCAGCACCATAGCGGGGCTAGGGGACCAGTACTTC
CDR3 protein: CASSTIAGLGDQYF

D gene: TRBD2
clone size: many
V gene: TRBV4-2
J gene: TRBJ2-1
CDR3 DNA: TGTGCCAGCAGCCAAGAGTTAGCGGGGCAATTCAATGAGCAGTTCTTC
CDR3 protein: CASSQELAGQFNEQFF

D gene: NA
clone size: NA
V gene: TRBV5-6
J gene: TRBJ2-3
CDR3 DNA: TGTGCCAGCAGCTTGTCGGGACAAAGCACAGATACGCAGTATTTT
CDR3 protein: CASSLSGQSTDTQYF

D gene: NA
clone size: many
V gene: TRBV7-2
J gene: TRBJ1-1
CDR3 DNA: TGTGCCAGCAGCACAACCGGGACGGCAAACACTGAAGCTTTCTTT
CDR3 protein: CASSTTGTANTEAFF

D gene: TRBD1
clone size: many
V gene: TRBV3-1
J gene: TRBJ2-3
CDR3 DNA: TGTGCCAGCAGCCGACAGGGGATACGCACAGATACGCAGTATTTT
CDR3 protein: CASSRQGIRTDTQYF

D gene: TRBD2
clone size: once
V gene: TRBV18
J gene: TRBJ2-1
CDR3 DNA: TGTGCCAGCTCACCACCCGATAGCGGGGGGTATTACAATGAGCAGTTCTTC
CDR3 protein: CASSPPDSGGYYNEQFF

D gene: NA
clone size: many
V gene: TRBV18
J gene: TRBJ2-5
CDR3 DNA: TGTGCCAGCTCACCGTCGGAGACCCAGTACTTC
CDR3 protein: CASSPSETQYF

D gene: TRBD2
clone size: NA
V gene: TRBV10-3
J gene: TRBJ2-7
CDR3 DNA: TGTGCCACCGGGACTAGCGGTTCGGGCGAGCAGTACTTC
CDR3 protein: CATGTSGSGEQYF

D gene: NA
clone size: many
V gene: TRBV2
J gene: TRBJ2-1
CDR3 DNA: TGTGCCAGCAGCCCCCAACCTCAGCTCGGTGAGCAGTTCTTC
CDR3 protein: CASSPQPQLGEQFF

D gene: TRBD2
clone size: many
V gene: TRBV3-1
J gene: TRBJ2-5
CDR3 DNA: TGTGCCAGCAGCCCTAGCGGGAGTGGTGAGACCCAGTACTTC
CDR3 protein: CASSPSGSGETQYF

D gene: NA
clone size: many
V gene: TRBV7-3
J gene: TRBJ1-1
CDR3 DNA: TGTGCCAGCTCAGGTTCCTTGAACACTGAAGCTTTCTTT
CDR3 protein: CASSGSLNTEAFF

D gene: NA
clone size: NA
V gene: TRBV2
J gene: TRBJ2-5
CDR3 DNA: TGTGCCAGCAGTGTGGGGGACGGGCCCTTGGCCCAGTACTTC
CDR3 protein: CASSVGDGPLAQYF

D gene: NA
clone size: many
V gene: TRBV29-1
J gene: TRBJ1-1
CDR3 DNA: TGCAGCGTTGAAGAAGGCTCCGGGAGGAGCACTGAAGCTTTCTTT
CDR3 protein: CSVEEGSGRSTEAFF

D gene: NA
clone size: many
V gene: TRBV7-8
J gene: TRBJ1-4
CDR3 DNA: TGTGCCAGCAGCTTAGACACAGAAAAACTGTTTTTT
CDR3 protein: CASSLDTEKLFF